Only a few counts were recorded for the clone carrying this TCR beta chain. The antigen remains unidentified. The investigators amplified TCR beta CDR3 regions from RNA transcripts. HTBI primers drove first-round RT-PCR of the TCR CDR3. TCRdb passed the multiplex PCR reads through MiXCR, listing each CDR3 protein once. The sample contains 350,000 to 400,000 distinct CDR3 sequences, about 15% of which appear only once. Graves' hyperthyroidism was deemed stable absent ophthalmopathy progression within 18 months. Pregnant or lactating patients were excluded, as were those with uncontrolled infection or other autoimmune disease. These data are taken from a study of T cells in Graves' hyperthyroidism and ophthalmopathy. Overall study findings and caveats: Separating ophthalmopathy from stable hyperthyroidism was achieved by a 13 V-J model. In blood, most of the thyroid clonotypes expanded above 0.001 were also present.

This CDR3 contains 14 residues. Germline-derived CDR1 and CDR2 are LNHDA and SQIVND (reference sequence). Trimming shortened V by 7 bases and J by 0 bases, and 10 bases separated the two germline ends. The TCR comes from a woman aged 25 to 39 with Graves' hyperthyroidism. The rearrangement uses TRBV19 and TRBJ2-1; maybe TRBD1 (6 bases). Sequenced sample: blood. CDR3 coding DNA: TGTGCCAGTACCCAACAGGGCTCCTACAATGAGCAGTTCTTC. Translated: CASTQQGSYNEQFF.